Below, 32 T cell receptor beta chains from the same sample are listed, as sequenced in a study of Ad26.COV2.S vaccination and SARS-CoV-2 variants. Specified treatment: roughly 18 received Ad26.COV2.S at low or high dose, single or two shots; roughly 5 received placebo; per-sample allocation not given. Collection of samples fell on day 63 after the first vaccine or placebo injection. Sequencing used immunoSEQ multiplex PCR; TCRdb keeps in-frame clones, though not all of them. This table holds roughly 330,000 clones, 85% to 90% found once. The source material was peripheral blood, sampled in a trial of Ad26.COV2.S vaccine versus placebo. All receptors derive from a person between 18 and 60 years old who received the Ad26.COV2.S COVID-19 vaccine or a placebo.

This chain links TRBV5-6 with TRBJ1-2; 8 bases align to TRBD1. The V gene's germline CDR1 is SGHDT and CDR2 YYEEEE. V lost 0 bases and J lost 8; bases outside the gene matches: 6. This CDR3 region has 14 residues. In DNA form, the CDR3 reads TGTGCCAGCAGCTTGGCCGTGACAGGGGCGGGCTACACCTTC. Protein product: CASSLAVTGAGYTF.

The CDR3, as DNA: TGTGCCAGCAGCCCGGGACAGGGGATTGTGGCTTTCTTT. Residues: CASSPGQGIVAFF. The J gene is TRBJ1-1, the V gene TRBV5-6; 10 nucleotides match TRBD1. Germline V gives CDR1 SGHDT, CDR2 YYEEEE. The CDR3 loop spans 13 amino acids. V was clipped by 4 bases and J by 11 bases; unmatched bases: 8.

This rearrangement joins TRBV10-1 to TRBJ2-1; D remains unclear. V lost 8 bases and J lost 3, with 17 bases in between. Germline V CDR1 and CDR2: WNHNN, SYGVQD (reference sequence). This CDR3 region has 15 residues. For the CDR3, the DNA is TGCGCCAGCCAGAGCTTCGGGCCAGACTACAATGAGCAGTTCTTC. This encodes CASQSFGPDYNEQFF.

This clone has just a few counts. The chain is built from TRBV2 and TRBJ1-1; D is unclear. The length of the CDR3 is 13 residues. The V gene's germline CDR1 is SNHLY and CDR2 FYNNEI. V was trimmed by 6 bases and J by 3 bases, leaving 11 bases between them. The CDR3 DNA reads as TGTGCCAGCAGGGGTACGATCGACACTGAAGCTTTCTTT. Residues: CASRGTIDTEAFF.

The chain combines TRBV10-3 with TRBJ1-1; a possible D gene is TRBD1 (5 bases). Germline assignment: CDR1 ENHRY and CDR2 SYGVKD. The germline V and J ends were trimmed by 4 bases and 8 bases, with 14 bases remaining between them. The CDR3 runs to 13 residues. The CDR3, as DNA: TGTGCCATCAGTGCCACCGGGACTGAGGAAGCTTTCTTT. It specifies CAISATGTEEAFF.

V is TRBV7-6 and J is TRBJ2-3; 7 positions agree with TRBD2. Germline lookup yields CDR1 SGHVS and CDR2 FNYEAQ. J was trimmed by 0 bases and V by 5 bases; bases with no gene match: 8. There are 16 residues in the CDR3. CDR3 nucleotides: TGTGCCAGCAGCCCCACGGGGGGATGGAGCACAGATACGCAGTATTTT. This translates into CASSPTGGWSTDTQYF.

The chain carries TRBV3-1 (or the pseudogene TRBV3-2) and TRBJ1-1; TRBD1 is a possible D gene (5 bases). The CDR3 extends over 15 amino acids. Deletions cut 4 bases from V and 4 bases from J, with 16 bases between. Per germline, CDR1 LGHDT and CDR2 YNNKEL (reference sequence). CDR3 nucleotides: TGTGCCAGCAGCCGGTCCAGGGTATCGGGCACTGAAGCTTTCTTT. Translation: CASSRSRVSGTEAFF.

The genes are TRBV12-3 or TRBV12-4 and TRBJ1-1; D ambiguous. V was clipped by 3 bases and J by 7 bases, with 3 bases between them. The CDR3 runs 10 residues. CDR3 bases: TGTGCCAGCAGTTTTGGTGAAGCTTTCTTT. Amino acids: CASSFGEAFF.

There are a few counts of this clone. The chain recombines TRBV6-5 with TRBJ1-1; D gene ambiguous. V was clipped by 0 bases and J by 4 bases, with 12 bases between them. The CDR3 covers 15 residues. The germline V gene has CDR1 MNHEY and CDR2 SVGAGI. CDR3 in amino acids: CASSYSTGLFTEAFF. CDR3 sequence (DNA): TGTGCCAGCAGTTACTCGACCGGATTGTTCACTGAAGCTTTCTTT.

The gene calls are TRBV19 and TRBJ2-3, with D perhaps TRBD1 (6 bases). The CDR3 runs to 17 residues. The V end lost 8 bases, the J end lost 5 bases, and 26 bases lay between the germline ends. Germline-derived CDR1 and CDR2 are LNHDA and SQIVND (reference sequence). The CDR3 DNA reads TGTGCCAGTGGAGACAGAAGCCGAGGGGGTAGGCAAGATACGCAGTATTTT. It is translated as CASGDRSRGGRQDTQYF.

V is TRBV7-2 and J is TRBJ1-5; the D gene is possibly TRBD1 (5 bases). In germline, CDR1 is SGHTA, CDR2 FQGNSA. This CDR3 contains 14 residues. Trimming pared 3 bases from V and 4 bases from J, leaving 10 bases between. The CDR3 here is CASSFHDSNQPQHF. In DNA, the CDR3 is TGTGCCAGCAGCTTCCATGACAGTAATCAGCCCCAGCATTTT.

The J gene is TRBJ1-5, the V gene TRBV6-6; D uncertain. From germline, CDR1 is MNHNY and CDR2 SVGAGI (reference sequence). The V gene lost 8 bases and the J gene lost 5 bases, with 7 bases spanning the gap. This CDR3 spans 11 amino acids. In nucleotides, the CDR3 is TGTGCCAGCTTTCGGGATCAGCCCCAGCATTTT. Protein product: CASFRDQPQHF.

This chain links TRBV10-2 with TRBJ2-7; 9 bases fit TRBD1. Looked up from germline, CDR1 is WSHSY and CDR2 is SAAADI. The CDR3 loop spans 13 amino acids. V shed 4 bases, J shed 3 bases, and the junction held 1 base outside the gene matches. CDR3 nucleotide sequence: TGCGCCAGCAGTGGGGGACAGGGCTACGAGCAGTACTTC. Amino acid sequence: CASSGGQGYEQYF.

The chain carries TRBV6-2 or TRBV6-3 and TRBJ1-5, with no clear D. The germline V gene has CDR1 MNHEY and CDR2 SVGEGT. The V end was cut by 2 bases, the J end by 2 bases, with 19 bases between. The CDR3 consists of 18 residues. As DNA, the CDR3 is TGTGCCAGCAGTTACCCCGACATGCCATGGGGTGGCAATCAGCCCCAGCATTTT. Its translation: CASSYPDMPWGGNQPQHF.

The rearrangement links TRBV5-1 to TRBJ2-1, with TRBD2 matching over 16 bases. V lost 3 bases to trimming and J lost 6 bases; unmatched junction nucleotides: 3. The CDR3 has 16 residues. Germline values: CDR1 SGHRS, CDR2 YFSETQ. The CDR3 protein is CASSSGLAGGGNEQFF. CDR3 in DNA: TGCGCCAGCAGCTCGGGACTAGCGGGAGGGGGCAATGAGCAGTTCTTC.

V and J are TRBV5-1 and TRBJ2-3; D possibly corresponds to TRBD2 (7 bases). Germline V gene lookup returns CDR1 SGHRS and CDR2 YFSETQ. This CDR3 has 13 residues. Trimming took 4 bases from V and 5 from J, leaving 11 bases between them. CDR3 DNA sequence: TGCGCCAGCAGCGGGGGGGCGAGAGATACGCAGTATTTT. It yields the protein CASSGGARDTQYF. Drawing the rest from reference TRBV5-1 and TRBJ2-3, the complete variable domain is KAGVTQTPRYLIKTRGQQVTLSCSPISGHRSVSWYQQTPGQGLQFLFEYFSETQRNKGNFPGRFSGRQFSNSRSEMNVSTLELGDSALYLCASSGGARDTQYFGPGTRLTVL.

This chain joins TRBV7-9 and TRBJ2-3; D gene unclear. The CDR3 loop spans 15 amino acids. Germline V lookup: CDR1 SEHNR, CDR2 FQNEAQ (reference sequence). The V end lost 5 bases, the J end lost 1 base, and 13 bases lay between the germline ends. DNA for the CDR3: TGTGCCAGCAGCGCAATTGTTGGTCGCACAGATACGCAGTATTTT. Its protein product is CASSAIVGRTDTQYF.

The chain recombines TRBV18 with TRBJ1-2; 9 bases agree with TRBD1. J lost 5 bases, V lost 3 bases, and 4 bases had no gene match. CDR1 KGHSH and CDR2 LQKENI come from the germline V gene. The CDR3 consists of 14 residues. The CDR3 protein is CASSPSGTGYGYTF. The CDR3 coding sequence is TGTGCCAGCTCACCTTCCGGGACAGGGTATGGCTACACCTTC.

The chain employs TRBV6-5 and TRBJ1-1; the D gene is possibly TRBD1 (5 bases). The CDR3 consists of 11 residues. CDR1 MNHEY and CDR2 SVGAGI come from the germline V gene. The V and J ends lost 7 bases and 6 bases respectively, with 9 bases between them. CDR3 nucleotide sequence: TGTGCCAGCATGAGGGGCCCTGAAGCTTTCTTT. The encoded protein is CASMRGPEAFF.

The J gene is TRBJ1-1, the V gene TRBV21-1; TRBD1 is the table's D call and was not checked against the DNA. TRBV21-1 is designated a pseudogene. There are 12 residues in the CDR3. This chain's CDR3 is CASSFRIAEAFF. CDR3 nucleotides: TGTGCCAGCAGCTTCAGGATCGCTGAAGCTTTCTTT.

The rearrangement uses TRBV3-1 (or the pseudogene TRBV3-2) and TRBJ1-1; maybe TRBD1 (5 bases). Trimming cost V 3 bases and J 0 bases, with 14 bases left between them. The germline V gene has CDR1 LGHDT and CDR2 YNNKEL (reference sequence). The CDR3 has 16 amino acids. The CDR3 DNA sequence: TGTGCCAGCAGCCAGGTTAACAGAGGGGTGAACACTGAAGCTTTCTTT. This codes for CASSQVNRGVNTEAFF.

The rearrangement joins TRBV7-2 to TRBJ2-7; D gene ambiguous. The length of the CDR3 is 14 residues. CDR1 is SGHTA, CDR2 FQGNSA, per germline. V was cut by 2 bases and J by 7 bases, with 15 bases left in between. CDR3 DNA: TGTGCCAGCAGCTTATTATCGGGTAACGGGGAGCAGTACTTC. It translates to CASSLLSGNGEQYF.

The chain links TRBV6-2 or TRBV6-3 to TRBJ2-5; TRBD1 aligns across 8 bases. This CDR3 spans 16 amino acids. CDR1 is MNHEY and CDR2 is SVGEGT in the germline V gene. The V and J ends lost 6 bases and 6 bases, in that order; junction bases with no gene match: 15. The CDR3 DNA is TGTGCCAGCAGCCCAACCAAGACAGGGGCGGGGAAGACCCAGTACTTC. Translating it yields CASSPTKTGAGKTQYF.

This chain uses TRBV10-1 with TRBJ1-5; unclear D gene. The V and J ends lost 3 bases and 7 bases respectively, with 7 bases between them. The length of the CDR3 is 12 residues. The germline V gene encodes CDR1 WNHNN and CDR2 SYGVQD (reference sequence). The CDR3 DNA reads as TGCGCCAGCAGTGAATTCCAACAGCCCCAGCATTTT. Its translation is CASSEFQQPQHF.

This clone was recorded only once. The chain couples TRBV28 to TRBJ2-1, with D possibly matching TRBD2 (5 bases). This CDR3 region has 18 residues. From germline, CDR1 is MDHEN and CDR2 SYDVKM. The V gene lost 1 base and the J gene lost 3 bases, with 19 bases spanning the gap. The chain's CDR3 is CASSLSSTGSEYYNEQFF. CDR3 sequence (DNA): TGTGCCAGCAGTTTATCCTCGACCGGTAGCGAATACTACAATGAGCAGTTCTTC.

This clone was seen only once. The chain employs TRBV6-5 and TRBJ2-1; D gene ambiguous. CDR3 length: 13 residues. Germline V gene lookup returns CDR1 MNHEY and CDR2 SVGAGI. V was trimmed by 2 bases and J by 4 bases, leaving 6 bases between them. The CDR3 loop is CASSYATYNEQFF. As DNA, the CDR3 is TGTGCCAGCAGTTACGCGACGTACAATGAGCAGTTCTTC.

This sequence joins TRBV4-1 and TRBJ2-7; a weak D match, TRBD2 (7 bases). This CDR3 is 16 amino acids long. V lost 4 bases and J lost 1, with 17 bases in between. Germline V lookup: CDR1 MGHRA, CDR2 YSYEKL. This CDR3 reads CASSLGGGGLSYEQYF. The CDR3 nucleotides are TGCGCCAGCAGCCTGGGAGGGGGGGGCCTTTCCTACGAGCAGTACTTC.

The V and J genes are TRBV7-9 and TRBJ2-3; 8 bases are shared with TRBD2. Germline trimming cut 5 bases from V and 1 base from J; bases unmatched to any gene: 8. Germline V gene sequence: CDR1 SEHNR, CDR2 FQNEAQ (reference sequence). There are 16 residues in the CDR3. CDR3 nucleotides: TGTGCCAGCAGCCCCCAACAGACTAGCGGCACAGATACGCAGTATTTT. It encodes CASSPQQTSGTDTQYF. Using reference TRBV7-9 and TRBJ2-3 for the parts outside the CDR3, the full variable domain is DTGVSQNPRHKITKRGQNVTFRCDPISEHNRLYWYRQTLGQGPEFLTYFQNEAQLEKSRLLSDRFSAERPKGSFSTLEIQRTEQGDSAMYLCASSPQQTSGTDTQYFGPGTRLTVL.

This chain connects TRBV2 to TRBJ1-1; tentatively, D is TRBD1 (5 bases). This CDR3 has 14 residues. Trimming pared 3 bases from V and 11 bases from J, leaving 19 bases between. CDR1 is SNHLY and CDR2 is FYNNEI in the germline V gene. CDR3 region: CASSESSTALGAFF. In DNA form, the CDR3 reads TGTGCCAGCAGTGAGTCATCGACAGCCCTTGGGGCTTTCTTT.

The rearrangement joins TRBV6-6 to TRBJ1-5; D not certain. Germline V lookup: CDR1 MNHNY, CDR2 SVGAGI (reference sequence). The CDR3 spans 14 residues. V dropped 6 bases and J dropped 4 bases, with 13 bases sitting between them. CDR3 nucleotides: TGTGCCAGCAGGGGGATCGATGAGAATCAGCCCCAGCATTTT. Residues: CASRGIDENQPQHF.

J is TRBJ2-1 and V is TRBV27; no clear D. V lost 3 bases and J lost 6, with 9 bases in between. Germline assignment: CDR1 MNHEY and CDR2 SMNVEV (reference sequence). This CDR3 is built from 13 residues. CDR3 DNA sequence: TGTGCCAGCAGTTTCCTATCCATCAATGAGCAGTTCTTC. This translates into CASSFLSINEQFF.

The genes are TRBV7-3 and TRBJ1-3; D is undetermined. This CDR3 is 14 amino acids long. V was shortened by 6 bases and J by 2 bases, with 11 bases between the two germline ends. Germline V gives CDR1 SGHTA, CDR2 FQGTGA. The CDR3 sequence is CASSSGIPGNTIYF. CDR3 DNA: TGTGCCAGCAGTTCCGGGATACCTGGAAACACCATATATTTT.